The next 13 T cell receptor beta chains were all read from a single sample in a study of blood T cell repertoires in COVID-19. Here immunoSEQ multiplex PCR was the method, and the copy in TCRdb shows in-frame clones only, minus some. Here the sample spans around 140,000 clones, roughly four fifths being singletons. The specimen sequenced was PBMCs or T cells enriched from blood (not recorded which). The receptors here all came from a woman in her forties or fifties with acute COVID-19.

The chain uses TRBV19 and TRBJ2-1; 8 nucleotides match TRBD2. J lost 0 bases, V lost 6 bases, and 13 bases had no gene match. In germline, CDR1 is LNHDA, CDR2 SQIVND (reference sequence). The CDR3 has 18 residues. The DNA for the CDR3 is TGTGCCAGTAGCTTGTTCCTAGCGGGTGGGGGCTCCTACAATGAGCAGTTCTTC. It specifies CASSLFLAGGGSYNEQFF.

The gene calls are TRBV14 and TRBJ1-2; D remains unclear. Germline V lookup: CDR1 SGHDN, CDR2 FVKESK. The CDR3 is 16 amino acids. Trimming stripped 2 bases from V and 3 bases from J, with 16 bases between. The CDR3 reads CASSQYNIQAYYGYTF. The CDR3 coding sequence is TGTGCCAGCAGCCAATACAATATCCAGGCTTACTATGGCTACACCTTC.

This sequence joins TRBV28 and TRBJ2-7; perhaps TRBD2 as D (6 bases). V lost 3 bases, J lost 6 bases, and 9 bases lay in between. Germline assignment: CDR1 MDHEN and CDR2 SYDVKM. The CDR3 sequence is 12 residues long. The CDR3 is CASSLGGREQYF. CDR3 in DNA: TGTGCCAGCAGTTTGGGAGGACGCGAGCAGTACTTC.

V and J are TRBV2 and TRBJ1-4; no clear D. V was clipped by 4 bases and J by 8 bases, with 14 bases between them. Germline V gene lookup returns CDR1 SNHLY and CDR2 FYNNEI. The CDR3 has 14 residues. The DNA of the CDR3 is TGTGCCAGCAGTGCGACACGTGGGCTAGAAAAACTGTTTTTT. It yields the protein CASSATRGLEKLFF.

The chain has TRBV5-1 and TRBJ1-4; 9 bases align to TRBD1. Germline V gives CDR1 SGHRS, CDR2 YFSETQ. The V gene end was trimmed by 2 bases and the J gene end by 5 bases; junction bases not matched to a gene: 1. This CDR3 comprises 14 residues. The CDR3 sequence is CASSFTGGNEKLFF. The CDR3 bases are TGCGCCAGCAGCTTTACAGGGGGCAATGAAAAACTGTTTTTT. The full variable domain, rest sourced from reference TRBV5-1 and TRBJ1-4, is KAGVTQTPRYLIKTRGQQVTLSCSPISGHRSVSWYQQTPGQGLQFLFEYFSETQRNKGNFPGRFSGRQFSNSRSEMNVSTLELGDSALYLCASSFTGGNEKLFFGSGTQLSVL.

The CDR3 DNA sequence: TGCGCCAGCAGCCAAGTCGGAAGGGGCGATGGCTACACCTTC. It codes for CASSQVGRGDGYTF. V gene TRBV4-3 combines with J gene TRBJ1-2, with D perhaps TRBD1 (5 bases). CDR3 length equals 14 residues. Germline CDR1 LGHNA, CDR2 YSLEER. V was shortened by 1 base and J by 6 bases, with 12 bases between the two germline ends.

In this sample, this clone turned up a few times. One junction end disagrees with the germline gene, perhaps due to a read error. V usage is TRBV7-7 and J usage is TRBJ2-2, with a tentative D call TRBD2 (6 bases). Looked up from germline, CDR1 is SSHAT and CDR2 is FNYEAQ (reference sequence). The CDR3 spans 16 residues. The CDR3 DNA sequence: TGTGCTAGCAGCCGACGACGGGACTCGACTCTCGGGGAGCTGTTTTTT. The encoded protein is CASSRRRDSTLGELFF.

The gene calls are TRBV29-1 and TRBJ2-1, with 9 bases aligning to TRBD2. CDR1 is SQVTM and CDR2 is ANQGSEA in the germline V gene. This CDR3 contains 15 residues. The ends lost 3 bases at V and 6 bases at J; junction bases unmatched: 9. CDR3 sequence: CSVDLAGIFANEQFF. As DNA, the CDR3 is TGCAGCGTTGATCTAGCGGGAATATTTGCCAATGAGCAGTTCTTC.

This clone has only one observation. The chain uses TRBV7-2 and TRBJ2-7; a possible D gene is TRBD2 (5 bases). The CDR3 covers 15 residues. CDR1 is SGHTA, CDR2 FQGNSA, per germline. The V and J ends lost 0 bases and 8 bases respectively, with 17 bases between them. The CDR3 loop reads CASSLAGLSEGKQYF. In DNA form, the CDR3 reads TGTGCCAGCAGCTTAGCTGGACTTTCGGAAGGCAAGCAGTACTTC.

The gene calls are TRBV19 and TRBJ1-5, with a weak D call TRBD1 (6 bases). Germline assignment: CDR1 LNHDA and CDR2 SQIVND (reference sequence). Trimming left V 4 bases short and J 7 bases short, with 17 bases between. The CDR3 consists of 15 residues. The CDR3 DNA reads TGTGCCAGTAGTAAGGGTCGGGGGGCAGGACAGCCCCAGCATTTT. Translated: CASSKGRGAGQPQHF.

This chain connects TRBV4-3 to TRBJ2-3; 10 positions agree with TRBD2. The CDR3 runs to 17 residues. V was pared by 6 bases and J by 4 bases, with 13 bases of the junction left unmatched. Germline V CDR1 and CDR2: LGHNA, YSLEER. The CDR3 reads CASRLTSGTSVPDTQYF. The DNA for the CDR3 is TGCGCCAGCAGACTTACCTCCGGGACTAGCGTCCCAGATACGCAGTATTTT.

The chain couples TRBV4-2 to TRBJ1-2, with D uncertain. This CDR3 is built from 15 residues. Germline assignment: CDR1 LGHNA and CDR2 YNFKEQ. V shed 0 bases and J shed 1 base, with 9 bases lying between them. The DNA of the CDR3 is TGTGCCAGCAGCCAAGAGACTCGGGTTAACTATGGCTACACCTTC. This encodes CASSQETRVNYGYTF.

The chain combines TRBV12-3 or TRBV12-4 with TRBJ1-2, with a possible D match to TRBD1 (6 bases). This CDR3 region has 13 residues. Deletions cut 6 bases from V and 6 bases from J, with 14 bases between. The CDR3, as DNA: TGTGCCAGCAGGCCAGGGGATTGGCATGGCTACACCTTC. It encodes CASRPGDWHGYTF.